This TCR beta chain was recovered during a study of shared clonotypes between healthy human individuals. CD4+ cells were split into CD45RA+ naive and CD45RA-negative memory subsets. Study results and limitations: About 5% of naive CD4 clonotypes were shared across a handful of donors.

TCRdb's table, derived via immunoSEQ multiplex PCR, lists solely in-frame clones and lacks some. The sample consists of about 2.3 million clones, about 90% of them appearing once. CDR3 length: 13 amino acids. V was pared by 4 bases and J by 9 bases, with 5 bases of the junction left unmatched. Germline V gene data show CDR1 as MRHNA and CDR2 as SNTAGT. Comment on this clone: The antigen is not known.

The receptor was derived from a man younger than 35 in good health. Some clones in this sample may be carry-over from other donors' samples. Sequenced material: naive CD4+ T cells from PBMCs. Regarding subset: CD45RA+ positively selected. This chain uses TRBV6-4 with TRBJ2-1; 8 positions match TRBD1. CDR3: CASSAAGGREQFF. DNA for the CDR3: TGTGCCAGCAGTGCTGCAGGGGGCCGTGAGCAGTTCTTC.